The 11 T cell receptor beta chains listed next were all sequenced from one sample in a study of blood T cell repertoires in COVID-19. TCRdb's copy holds only in-frame clones and misses some; the assay was immunoSEQ multiplex PCR. This sample has 300,000 to 400,000 clones, with about 92% found just once. Sequencing was done on a sample of PBMCs or T cells enriched from blood (not recorded which). The receptors here all came from a man in his 60s who had recovered from COVID-19.

The chain couples TRBV3-1 (or the pseudogene TRBV3-2) to TRBJ1-2, with D tentatively TRBD1 (5 bases). The germline V and J ends were trimmed by 4 bases and 7 bases, with 10 bases remaining between them. CDR1 and CDR2 (germline): LGHDT, YNNKEL (reference sequence). The CDR3 contains 12 residues. Here the CDR3 reads CASSLGVGGYTF. The CDR3 bases are TGTGCCAGCAGCCTAGGGGTTGGTGGCTACACCTTC.

V is TRBV5-1 and J is TRBJ1-4, with TRBD1 identical over 9 bases. The CDR3 spans 14 residues. CDR1 SGHRS and CDR2 YFSETQ come from the germline V gene. The V and J ends lost 3 bases and 8 bases, in that order; junction bases with no gene match: 5. CDR3 sequence (DNA): TGCGCCAGCAGCTCGGGACAGGGAGGGGAAAAACTGTTTTTT. Its translation is CASSSGQGGEKLFF.

The chain has TRBV5-4 and TRBJ2-7; 8 positions match TRBD1. This CDR3 is 15 amino acids long. Germline assignment: CDR1 SGHNT and CDR2 YYREEE (reference sequence). V lost 4 bases, J lost 2 bases, and 8 bases stayed unmatched. In DNA form, the CDR3 reads TGTGCCAGCAGCACCTCGGGACAGGTAACCTACGAGCAGTACTTC. This gives the protein CASSTSGQVTYEQYF.

The chain recombines TRBV5-5 with TRBJ2-1, with TRBD2 matching over 7 bases. The CDR3 is made up of 13 amino acids. Per germline, CDR1 SGHKS and CDR2 YYEKEE (reference sequence). Losses at the gene ends were 4 bases for V and 7 bases for J; bases not matched to a gene: 5. The CDR3, as DNA: TGTGCCAGCAGCATGACTAGCTTAAATGAGCAGTTCTTC. Translation gives CASSMTSLNEQFF.

The V and J genes are TRBV13 and TRBJ2-7; 8 positions match TRBD1. Trimming cost V 6 bases and J 3 bases; bases outside gene matches: 4. The length of the CDR3 is 13 residues. Germline V gene data show CDR1 as PRHDT and CDR2 as FYEKMQ (reference sequence). The CDR3, as DNA: TGTGCCAGCAGTCGACAGGGGTACTACGAGCAGTACTTC. This codes for CASSRQGYYEQYF.

V gene TRBV10-2 combines with J gene TRBJ1-2, with 7 bases lining up with TRBD1. CDR3 length: 17 amino acids. CDR1 is WSHSY, CDR2 SAAADI, per germline. J was trimmed by 5 bases and V by 7 bases; bases with no gene match: 19. The CDR3, as DNA: TGCGCCAGCAAGCAGCAGGGGGTCCGTCTTAGAGATTATGGCTACACCTTC. Its protein product is CASKQQGVRLRDYGYTF.

The sample holds a few counts of this clone. The chain employs TRBV9 and TRBJ2-1; D is uncertain. V lost 3 bases and J 6 bases, leaving 10 bases between the germline ends. The CDR3 sequence is 13 residues long. Germline V gene sequence: CDR1 SGDLS, CDR2 YYNGEE. The DNA of the CDR3 is TGTGCCAGCAGCGGTGACTCAGTCAATGAGCAGTTCTTC. This encodes CASSGDSVNEQFF.

The rearrangement uses TRBV6-2 or TRBV6-3 and TRBJ2-2; TRBD2 agrees at 10 bases. The CDR3 loop spans 15 amino acids. Germline CDR1 reads MNHEY; CDR2 reads SVGEGT. The trim removed 3 bases at V and 8 bases at J, leaving 6 bases unmatched. CDR3 residues: CASSYRLAGGGELFF. The DNA for the CDR3 is TGTGCCAGCAGTTATCGCTTAGCGGGAGGTGGGGAGCTGTTTTTT.

The chain uses TRBV9 and TRBJ2-2, with D possibly TRBD1 on 7 matching bases. Germline CDR1 is SGDLS and CDR2 is YYNGEE. The V gene lost 3 bases and the J gene lost 1 base, with 13 bases spanning the gap. This CDR3 is 16 amino acids long. CDR3 in DNA: TGTGCCAGCAGCGCCCAGGGGGGCCTGAACACCGGGGAGCTGTTTTTT. It encodes CASSAQGGLNTGELFF.

The chain uses TRBV6-5 and TRBJ1-2; TRBD1 aligns across 9 bases. Per the germline V gene, CDR1 is MNHEY and CDR2 is SVGAGI. V was clipped by 2 bases and J by 7 bases; unmatched bases: 8. This CDR3 comprises 15 residues. The CDR3 protein is CASSYTWTGAGGYTF. Written as DNA, the CDR3 is TGTGCCAGCAGTTACACTTGGACAGGGGCAGGTGGCTACACCTTC.

The chain is built from TRBV30 and TRBJ1-2; D remains ambiguous. Germline V gene lookup returns CDR1 GTSNPN and CDR2 SVGIG (reference sequence). CDR3 length: 14 residues. Deletions cut 5 bases from V and 0 bases from J, with 13 bases between. The CDR3 loop reads CAWGFRLANYGYTF. The CDR3 DNA follows: TGTGCCTGGGGATTTAGATTAGCTAACTATGGCTACACCTTC.